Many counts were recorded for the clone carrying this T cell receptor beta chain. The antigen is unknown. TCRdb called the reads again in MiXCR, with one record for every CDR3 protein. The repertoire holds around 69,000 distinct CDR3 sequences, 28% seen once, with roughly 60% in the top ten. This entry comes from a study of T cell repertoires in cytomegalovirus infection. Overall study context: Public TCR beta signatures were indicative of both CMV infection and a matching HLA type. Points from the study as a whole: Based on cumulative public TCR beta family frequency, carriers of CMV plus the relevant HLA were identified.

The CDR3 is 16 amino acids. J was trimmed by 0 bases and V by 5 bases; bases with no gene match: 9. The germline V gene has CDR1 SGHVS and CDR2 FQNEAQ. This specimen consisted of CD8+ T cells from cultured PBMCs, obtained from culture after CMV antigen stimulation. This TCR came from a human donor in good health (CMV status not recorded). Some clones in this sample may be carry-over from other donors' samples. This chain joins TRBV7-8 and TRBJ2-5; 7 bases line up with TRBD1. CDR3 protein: CASSPISGTDQETQYF. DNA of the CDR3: TGTGCCAGCAGCCCAATATCCGGGACAGACCAAGAGACCCAGTACTTC.